This TCR beta chain was sequenced for a study of radiotherapy plus CTLA-4 blockade in lung cancer. In the study overall: Patients showed objective responses in 15% to 20% of cases and disease control in approximately 28%.

Trimming removed 6 bases at V and 2 bases at J, with 17 bases between. CDR3 length: 15 residues. Looked up from germline, CDR1 is SGHNT and CDR2 is YYREEE (reference sequence). TCRdb's copy holds only in-frame clones and misses some; the assay was immunoSEQ multiplex PCR. The table shows 39,000 or so clones, with 70% to 80% occurring only once. The genes are TRBV5-4 and TRBJ1-1, with D unresolved. The sequencing used peripheral blood, collected from a patient treated with radiotherapy plus ipilimumab. The clonotype originates from a human donor with non-small cell lung cancer who had stable disease on radiotherapy plus ipilimumab. As DNA, the CDR3 is TGTGCCAGCACTTCTCCCCCCGGGAGTAACACTGAAGCTTTCTTT. The encoded protein is CASTSPPGSNTEAFF.